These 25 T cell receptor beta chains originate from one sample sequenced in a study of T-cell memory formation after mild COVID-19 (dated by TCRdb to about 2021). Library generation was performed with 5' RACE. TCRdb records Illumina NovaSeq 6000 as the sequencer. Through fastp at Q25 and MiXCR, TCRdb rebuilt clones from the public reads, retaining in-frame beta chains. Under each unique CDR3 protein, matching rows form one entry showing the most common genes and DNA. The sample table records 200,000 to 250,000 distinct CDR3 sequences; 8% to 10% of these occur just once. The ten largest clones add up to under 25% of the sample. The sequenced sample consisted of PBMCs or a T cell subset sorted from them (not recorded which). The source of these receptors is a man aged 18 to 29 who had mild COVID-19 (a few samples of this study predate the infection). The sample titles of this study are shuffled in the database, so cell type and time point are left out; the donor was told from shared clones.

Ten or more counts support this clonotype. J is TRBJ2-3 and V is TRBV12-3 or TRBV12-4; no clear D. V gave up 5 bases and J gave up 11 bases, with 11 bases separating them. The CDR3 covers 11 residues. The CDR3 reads CASSILRLQYF. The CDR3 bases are TGTGCCAGCAGTATACTTAGGCTGCAGTATTTT.

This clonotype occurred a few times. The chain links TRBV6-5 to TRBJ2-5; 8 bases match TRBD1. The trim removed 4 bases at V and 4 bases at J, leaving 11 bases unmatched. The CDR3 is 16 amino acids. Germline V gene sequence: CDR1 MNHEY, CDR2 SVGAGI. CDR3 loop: CASSWWDRTRGETQYF. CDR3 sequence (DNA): TGTGCCAGCAGTTGGTGGGACAGGACCCGTGGAGAGACCCAGTACTTC.

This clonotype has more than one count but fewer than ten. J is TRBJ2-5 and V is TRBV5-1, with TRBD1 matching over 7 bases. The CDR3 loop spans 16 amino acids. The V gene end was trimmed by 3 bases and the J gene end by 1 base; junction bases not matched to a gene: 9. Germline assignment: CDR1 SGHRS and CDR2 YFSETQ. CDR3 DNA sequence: TGCGCCAGCAGCTCCCACCCGACAGGGACCCAAGAGACCCAGTACTTC. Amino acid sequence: CASSSHPTGTQETQYF.

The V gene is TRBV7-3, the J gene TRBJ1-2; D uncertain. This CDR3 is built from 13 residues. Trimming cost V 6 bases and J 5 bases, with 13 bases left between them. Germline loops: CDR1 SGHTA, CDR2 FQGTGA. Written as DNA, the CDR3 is TGTGCCAGCAGTTCGAGGGTATGGTATGGCTACACCTTC. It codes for CASSSRVWYGYTF.

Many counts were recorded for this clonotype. The DNA of the CDR3 is TGTGCTAGTGGTTTGGGAACAGGGATCACTGAAGCTTTCTTT. Protein sequence: CASGLGTGITEAFF. V usage is TRBV12-5 and J usage is TRBJ1-1; D may be TRBD1 (6 bases). Per germline, CDR1 LGHNT and CDR2 FRNRAP. CDR3 length: 14 residues. Trimming stripped 1 base from V and 4 bases from J, with 10 bases between.

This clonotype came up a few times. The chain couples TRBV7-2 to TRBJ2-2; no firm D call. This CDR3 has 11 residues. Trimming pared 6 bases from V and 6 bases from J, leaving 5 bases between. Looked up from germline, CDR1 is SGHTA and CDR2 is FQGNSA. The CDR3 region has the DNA TGTGCCAGCAGGTCGCCCGGGGAGCTGTTTTTT. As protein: CASRSPGELFF.

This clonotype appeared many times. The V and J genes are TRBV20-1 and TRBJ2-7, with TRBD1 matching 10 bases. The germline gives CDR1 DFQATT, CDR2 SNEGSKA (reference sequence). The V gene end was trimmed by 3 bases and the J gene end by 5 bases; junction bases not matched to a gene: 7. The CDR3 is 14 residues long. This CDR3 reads CSASLGQGRNEQYF. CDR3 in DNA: TGCAGTGCTAGTTTGGGACAGGGGAGAAACGAGCAGTACTTC.

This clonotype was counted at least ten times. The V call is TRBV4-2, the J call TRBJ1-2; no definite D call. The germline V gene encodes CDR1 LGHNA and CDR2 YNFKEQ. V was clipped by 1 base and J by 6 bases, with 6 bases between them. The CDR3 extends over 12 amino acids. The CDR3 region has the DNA TGTGCCAGCAGCCAAGTCGGGGATGGCTACACCTTC. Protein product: CASSQVGDGYTF.

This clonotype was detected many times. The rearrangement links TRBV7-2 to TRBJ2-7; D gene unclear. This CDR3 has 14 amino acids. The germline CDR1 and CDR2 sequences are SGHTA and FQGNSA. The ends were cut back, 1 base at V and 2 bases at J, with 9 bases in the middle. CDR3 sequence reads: CASSLVGKAYEQYF. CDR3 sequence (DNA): TGTGCCAGCAGCTTAGTAGGGAAAGCCTACGAGCAGTACTTC.

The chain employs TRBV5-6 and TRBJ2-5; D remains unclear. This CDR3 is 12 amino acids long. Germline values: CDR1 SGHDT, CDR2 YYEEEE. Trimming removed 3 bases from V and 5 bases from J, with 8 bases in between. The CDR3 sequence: CASSSHWETQYF. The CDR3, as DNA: TGTGCCAGCAGCTCACATTGGGAGACCCAGTACTTC.

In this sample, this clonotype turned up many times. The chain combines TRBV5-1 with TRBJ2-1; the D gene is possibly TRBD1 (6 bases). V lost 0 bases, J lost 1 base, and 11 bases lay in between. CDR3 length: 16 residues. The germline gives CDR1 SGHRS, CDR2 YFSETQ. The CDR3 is CASSLEGTTSYNEQFF. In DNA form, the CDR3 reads TGCGCCAGCAGCTTGGAAGGGACAACTTCCTACAATGAGCAGTTCTTC.

DNA for the CDR3: TGTGCCAGCAGCTTGGCCGGGACAGGGGATTTGCATGGCTACACCTTC. Its translation is CASSLAGTGDLHGYTF. J is TRBJ1-2 and V is TRBV5-4; 10 bases map to TRBD1. The J segment lost 6 bases and the V segment lost 0 bases, leaving 8 bases of the junction unmatched. This CDR3 has 16 residues. Germline V CDR1 and CDR2: SGHNT, YYREEE (reference sequence). Complete variable domain (other parts from reference TRBV5-4 and TRBJ1-2): ETGVTQSPTHLIKTRGQQVTLRCSSQSGHNTVSWYQQALGQGPQFIFQYYREEENGRGNFPPRFSGLQFPNYSSELNVNALELDDSALYLCASSLAGTGDLHGYTFGSGTRLTVV.

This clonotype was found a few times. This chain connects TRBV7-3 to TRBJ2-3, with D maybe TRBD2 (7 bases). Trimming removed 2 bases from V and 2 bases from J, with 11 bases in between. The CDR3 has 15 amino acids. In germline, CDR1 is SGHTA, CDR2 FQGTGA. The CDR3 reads CASSLGGGHTDTQYF. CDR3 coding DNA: TGTGCCAGCAGCTTAGGGGGGGGGCACACAGATACGCAGTATTTT.

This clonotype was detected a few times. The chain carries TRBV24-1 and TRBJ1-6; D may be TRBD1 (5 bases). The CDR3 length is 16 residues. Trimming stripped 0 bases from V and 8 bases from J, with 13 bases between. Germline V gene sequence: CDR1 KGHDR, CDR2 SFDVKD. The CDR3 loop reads CATSDLRCRADSPLHF. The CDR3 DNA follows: TGTGCCACCAGTGATTTGCGGTGCAGGGCGGATTCACCCCTCCACTTT.

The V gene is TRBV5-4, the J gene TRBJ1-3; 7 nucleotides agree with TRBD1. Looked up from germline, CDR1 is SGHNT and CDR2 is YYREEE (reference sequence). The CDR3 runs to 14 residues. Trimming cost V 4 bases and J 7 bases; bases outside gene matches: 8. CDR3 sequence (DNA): TGTGCCAGCAGCCCCGACGCAGGGGGGAACACCATATATTTT. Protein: CASSPDAGGNTIYF. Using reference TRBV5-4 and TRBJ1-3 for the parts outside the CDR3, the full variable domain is ETGVTQSPTHLIKTRGQQVTLRCSSQSGHNTVSWYQQALGQGPQFIFQYYREEENGRGNFPPRFSGLQFPNYSSELNVNALELDDSALYLCASSPDAGGNTIYFGEGSWLTVV.

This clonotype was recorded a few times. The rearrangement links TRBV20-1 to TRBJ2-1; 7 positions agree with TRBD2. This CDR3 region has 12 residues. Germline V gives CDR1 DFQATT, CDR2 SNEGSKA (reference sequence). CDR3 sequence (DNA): TGCAGCGGCCACTGGGGGGGCAATGAGCAGTTCTTC. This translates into CSGHWGGNEQFF.

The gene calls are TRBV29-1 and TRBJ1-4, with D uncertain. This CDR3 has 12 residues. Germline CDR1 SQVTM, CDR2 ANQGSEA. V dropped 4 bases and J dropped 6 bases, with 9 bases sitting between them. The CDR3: CSVAWRDEKLFF. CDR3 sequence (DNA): TGCAGCGTTGCGTGGAGGGATGAAAAACTGTTTTTT.

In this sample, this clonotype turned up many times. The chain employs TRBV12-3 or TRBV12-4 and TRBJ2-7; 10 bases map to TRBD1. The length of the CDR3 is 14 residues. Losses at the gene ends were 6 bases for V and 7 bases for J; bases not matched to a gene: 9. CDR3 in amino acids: CASSPRQGAGEQYF. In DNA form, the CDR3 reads TGTGCCAGCAGCCCTCGACAGGGGGCGGGGGAGCAGTACTTC.

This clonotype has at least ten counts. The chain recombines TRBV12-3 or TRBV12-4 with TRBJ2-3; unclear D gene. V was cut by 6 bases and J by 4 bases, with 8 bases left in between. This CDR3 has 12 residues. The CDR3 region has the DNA TGTGCCAGCAGCTCGAACGCAGATACGCAGTATTTT. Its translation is CASSSNADTQYF.

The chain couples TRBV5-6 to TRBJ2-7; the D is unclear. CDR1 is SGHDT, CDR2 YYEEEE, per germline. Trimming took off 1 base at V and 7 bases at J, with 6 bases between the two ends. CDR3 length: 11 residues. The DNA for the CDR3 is TGTGCCAGCAGCTTGAATGGGGAGCAGTACTTC. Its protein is CASSLNGEQYF.

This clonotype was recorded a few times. The CDR3, as DNA: TGTGCCAGCAGCGCGACAGGGATTAATGAAAAACTGTTTTTT. This sequence encodes CASSATGINEKLFF. The chain carries TRBV7-9 and TRBJ1-4; TRBD1 matches at 7 bases. The CDR3 runs 14 residues. With V trimmed by 5 bases and J by 4 bases, 4 bases remained unmatched. Germline V CDR1 and CDR2: SEHNR, FQNEAQ (reference sequence).

CDR3 in amino acids: CASMTGHYEQYF. The CDR3 DNA is TGCGCCAGCATGACAGGGCACTACGAGCAGTACTTC. The genes are TRBV10-2 and TRBJ2-7; 7 bases are shared with TRBD1. V dropped 7 bases and J dropped 3; count of bases not matched to a gene: 3. CDR3 length equals 12 residues. The V gene's germline CDR1 is WSHSY and CDR2 SAAADI.

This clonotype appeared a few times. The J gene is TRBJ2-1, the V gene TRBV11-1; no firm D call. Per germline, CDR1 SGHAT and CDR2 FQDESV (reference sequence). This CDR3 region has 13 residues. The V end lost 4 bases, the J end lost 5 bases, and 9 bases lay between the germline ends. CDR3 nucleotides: TGTGCCAGCAGCTCCCCCCTCCACAATGAGCAGTTCTTC. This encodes CASSSPLHNEQFF.

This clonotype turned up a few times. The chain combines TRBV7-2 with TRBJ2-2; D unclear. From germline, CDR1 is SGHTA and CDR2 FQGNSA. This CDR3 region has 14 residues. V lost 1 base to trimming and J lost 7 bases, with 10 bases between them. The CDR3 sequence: CASSLESKSGELFF. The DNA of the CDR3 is TGTGCCAGCAGCTTAGAGAGTAAAAGCGGGGAGCTGTTTTTT.

The CDR3 here is CASSHGDTLNTEAFF. The CDR3 DNA is TGCGCCAGCAGCCATGGGGACACCCTGAACACTGAAGCTTTCTTT. The chain is built from TRBV4-1 and TRBJ1-1; possible D gene TRBD1, 6 bases. The germline V gene encodes CDR1 MGHRA and CDR2 YSYEKL. With 3 bases removed from V and 0 bases from J, the gap between germline ends came to 11 bases. This CDR3 spans 15 amino acids.